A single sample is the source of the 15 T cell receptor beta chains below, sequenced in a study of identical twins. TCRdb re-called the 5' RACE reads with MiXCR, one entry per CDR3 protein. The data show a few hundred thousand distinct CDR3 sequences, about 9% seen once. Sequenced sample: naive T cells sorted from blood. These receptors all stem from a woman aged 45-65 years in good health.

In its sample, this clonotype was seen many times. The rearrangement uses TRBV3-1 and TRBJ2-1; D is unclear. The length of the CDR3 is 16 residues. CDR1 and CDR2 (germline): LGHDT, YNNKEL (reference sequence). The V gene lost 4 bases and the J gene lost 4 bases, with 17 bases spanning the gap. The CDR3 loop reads CASSPPDVWDYNEQFF. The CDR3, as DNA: TGTGCCAGCAGCCCCCCGGACGTGTGGGATTACAATGAGCAGTTCTTC.

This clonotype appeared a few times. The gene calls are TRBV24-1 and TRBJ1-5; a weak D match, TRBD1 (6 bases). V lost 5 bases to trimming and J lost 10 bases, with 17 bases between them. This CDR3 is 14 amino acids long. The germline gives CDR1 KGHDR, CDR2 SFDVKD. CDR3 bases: TGTGCCACCAGTGGGGAAGGACAGTCGAGTCCCCAGCATTTT. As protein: CATSGEGQSSPQHF.

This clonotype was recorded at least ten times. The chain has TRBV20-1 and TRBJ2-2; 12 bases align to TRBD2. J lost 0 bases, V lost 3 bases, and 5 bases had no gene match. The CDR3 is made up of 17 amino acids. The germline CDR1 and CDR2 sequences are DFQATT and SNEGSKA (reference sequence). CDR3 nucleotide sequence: TGCAGTGCTAGCAAAGGACTAGCGGGAACGAACACCGGGGAGCTGTTTTTT. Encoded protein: CSASKGLAGTNTGELFF.

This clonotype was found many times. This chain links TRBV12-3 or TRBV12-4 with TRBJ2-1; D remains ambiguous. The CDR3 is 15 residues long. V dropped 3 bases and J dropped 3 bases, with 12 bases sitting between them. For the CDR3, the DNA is TGTGCCAGCAGTTTCCGGCGAGGCTTCTACAATGAGCAGTTCTTC. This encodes CASSFRRGFYNEQFF.

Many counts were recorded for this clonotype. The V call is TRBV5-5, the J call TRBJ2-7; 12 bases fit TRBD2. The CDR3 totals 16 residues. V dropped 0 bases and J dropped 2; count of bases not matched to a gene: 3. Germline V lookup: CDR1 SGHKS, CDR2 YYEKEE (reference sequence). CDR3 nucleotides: TGTGCCAGCAGCTTGGGCCGACTAGCGGGAGCCTACGAGCAGTACTTC. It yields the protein CASSLGRLAGAYEQYF.

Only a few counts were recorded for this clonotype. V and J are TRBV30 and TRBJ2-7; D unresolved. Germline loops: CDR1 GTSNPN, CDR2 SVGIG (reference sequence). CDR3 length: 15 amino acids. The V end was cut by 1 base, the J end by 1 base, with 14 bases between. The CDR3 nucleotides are TGTGCCTGGAGTGCTTCATTGGACGTATCCTACGAGCAGTACGTC. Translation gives CAWSASLDVSYEQYV.

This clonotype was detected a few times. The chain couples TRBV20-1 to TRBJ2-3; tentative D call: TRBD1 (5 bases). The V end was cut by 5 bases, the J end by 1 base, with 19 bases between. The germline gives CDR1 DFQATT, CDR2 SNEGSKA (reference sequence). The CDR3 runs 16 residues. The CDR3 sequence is CSAQPDSRAGTDTQYF. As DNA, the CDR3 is TGCAGTGCTCAACCCGACAGCCGAGCTGGCACAGATACGCAGTATTTT.

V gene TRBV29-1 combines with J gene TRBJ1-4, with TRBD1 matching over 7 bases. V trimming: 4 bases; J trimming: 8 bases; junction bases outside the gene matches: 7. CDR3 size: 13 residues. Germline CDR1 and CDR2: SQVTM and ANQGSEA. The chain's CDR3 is CSVGEGAEEKLFF. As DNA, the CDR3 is TGCAGCGTTGGTGAGGGGGCAGAGGAAAAACTGTTTTTT.

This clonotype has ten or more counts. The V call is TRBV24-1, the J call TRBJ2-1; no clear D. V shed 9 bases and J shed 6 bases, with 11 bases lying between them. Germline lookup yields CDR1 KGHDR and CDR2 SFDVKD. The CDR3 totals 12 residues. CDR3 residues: CATGGVSNEQFF. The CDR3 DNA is TGTGCCACCGGTGGGGTAAGCAATGAGCAGTTCTTC.

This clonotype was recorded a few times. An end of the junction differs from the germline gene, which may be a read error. The CDR3 nucleotides are TGTGCCAGCAGTGAATATCCGGGTAGCTATGGCTACATCTTC. Translation gives CASSEYPGSYGYIF. The J gene is TRBJ1-2, the V gene TRBV25-1, with D unresolved. The V gene's germline CDR1 is MGHDK and CDR2 SYGVNS. CDR3 length equals 14 residues.

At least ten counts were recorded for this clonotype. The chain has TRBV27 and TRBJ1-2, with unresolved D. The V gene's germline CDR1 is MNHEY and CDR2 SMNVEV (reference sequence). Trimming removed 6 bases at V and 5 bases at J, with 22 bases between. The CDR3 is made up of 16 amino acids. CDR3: CASSLTFLPPVYGYTF. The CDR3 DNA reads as TGTGCCAGCAGCCTGACATTTCTGCCCCCGGTTTATGGCTACACCTTC.

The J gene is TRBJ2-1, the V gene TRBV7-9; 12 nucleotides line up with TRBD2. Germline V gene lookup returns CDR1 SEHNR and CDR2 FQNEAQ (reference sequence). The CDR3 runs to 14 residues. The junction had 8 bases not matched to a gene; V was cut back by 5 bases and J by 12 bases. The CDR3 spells CASSRTSGGTRQFF. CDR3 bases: TGTGCCAGCAGCCGCACTAGCGGGGGGACTCGGCAGTTCTTC.

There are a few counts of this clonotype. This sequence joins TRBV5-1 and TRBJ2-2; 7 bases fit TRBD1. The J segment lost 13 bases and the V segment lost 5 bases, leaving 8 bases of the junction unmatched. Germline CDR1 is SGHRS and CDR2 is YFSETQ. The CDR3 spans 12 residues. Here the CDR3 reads CASREPGQWLFF. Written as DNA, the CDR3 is TGCGCCAGCAGGGAGCCGGGACAGTGGCTGTTTTTT.

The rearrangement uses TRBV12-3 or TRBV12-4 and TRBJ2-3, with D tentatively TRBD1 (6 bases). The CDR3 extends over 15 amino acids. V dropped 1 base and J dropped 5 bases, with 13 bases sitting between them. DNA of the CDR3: TGTGCCAGCAGTTTAGGGAGGACAGAGATAGATACGCAGTATTTT. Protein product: CASSLGRTEIDTQYF.

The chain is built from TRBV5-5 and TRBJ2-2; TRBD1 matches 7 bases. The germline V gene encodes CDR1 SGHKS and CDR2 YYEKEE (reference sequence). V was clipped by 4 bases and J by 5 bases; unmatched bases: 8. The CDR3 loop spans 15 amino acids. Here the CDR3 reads CASSEMTGLTGELFF. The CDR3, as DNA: TGTGCCAGCAGCGAAATGACAGGGTTGACCGGGGAGCTGTTTTTT.